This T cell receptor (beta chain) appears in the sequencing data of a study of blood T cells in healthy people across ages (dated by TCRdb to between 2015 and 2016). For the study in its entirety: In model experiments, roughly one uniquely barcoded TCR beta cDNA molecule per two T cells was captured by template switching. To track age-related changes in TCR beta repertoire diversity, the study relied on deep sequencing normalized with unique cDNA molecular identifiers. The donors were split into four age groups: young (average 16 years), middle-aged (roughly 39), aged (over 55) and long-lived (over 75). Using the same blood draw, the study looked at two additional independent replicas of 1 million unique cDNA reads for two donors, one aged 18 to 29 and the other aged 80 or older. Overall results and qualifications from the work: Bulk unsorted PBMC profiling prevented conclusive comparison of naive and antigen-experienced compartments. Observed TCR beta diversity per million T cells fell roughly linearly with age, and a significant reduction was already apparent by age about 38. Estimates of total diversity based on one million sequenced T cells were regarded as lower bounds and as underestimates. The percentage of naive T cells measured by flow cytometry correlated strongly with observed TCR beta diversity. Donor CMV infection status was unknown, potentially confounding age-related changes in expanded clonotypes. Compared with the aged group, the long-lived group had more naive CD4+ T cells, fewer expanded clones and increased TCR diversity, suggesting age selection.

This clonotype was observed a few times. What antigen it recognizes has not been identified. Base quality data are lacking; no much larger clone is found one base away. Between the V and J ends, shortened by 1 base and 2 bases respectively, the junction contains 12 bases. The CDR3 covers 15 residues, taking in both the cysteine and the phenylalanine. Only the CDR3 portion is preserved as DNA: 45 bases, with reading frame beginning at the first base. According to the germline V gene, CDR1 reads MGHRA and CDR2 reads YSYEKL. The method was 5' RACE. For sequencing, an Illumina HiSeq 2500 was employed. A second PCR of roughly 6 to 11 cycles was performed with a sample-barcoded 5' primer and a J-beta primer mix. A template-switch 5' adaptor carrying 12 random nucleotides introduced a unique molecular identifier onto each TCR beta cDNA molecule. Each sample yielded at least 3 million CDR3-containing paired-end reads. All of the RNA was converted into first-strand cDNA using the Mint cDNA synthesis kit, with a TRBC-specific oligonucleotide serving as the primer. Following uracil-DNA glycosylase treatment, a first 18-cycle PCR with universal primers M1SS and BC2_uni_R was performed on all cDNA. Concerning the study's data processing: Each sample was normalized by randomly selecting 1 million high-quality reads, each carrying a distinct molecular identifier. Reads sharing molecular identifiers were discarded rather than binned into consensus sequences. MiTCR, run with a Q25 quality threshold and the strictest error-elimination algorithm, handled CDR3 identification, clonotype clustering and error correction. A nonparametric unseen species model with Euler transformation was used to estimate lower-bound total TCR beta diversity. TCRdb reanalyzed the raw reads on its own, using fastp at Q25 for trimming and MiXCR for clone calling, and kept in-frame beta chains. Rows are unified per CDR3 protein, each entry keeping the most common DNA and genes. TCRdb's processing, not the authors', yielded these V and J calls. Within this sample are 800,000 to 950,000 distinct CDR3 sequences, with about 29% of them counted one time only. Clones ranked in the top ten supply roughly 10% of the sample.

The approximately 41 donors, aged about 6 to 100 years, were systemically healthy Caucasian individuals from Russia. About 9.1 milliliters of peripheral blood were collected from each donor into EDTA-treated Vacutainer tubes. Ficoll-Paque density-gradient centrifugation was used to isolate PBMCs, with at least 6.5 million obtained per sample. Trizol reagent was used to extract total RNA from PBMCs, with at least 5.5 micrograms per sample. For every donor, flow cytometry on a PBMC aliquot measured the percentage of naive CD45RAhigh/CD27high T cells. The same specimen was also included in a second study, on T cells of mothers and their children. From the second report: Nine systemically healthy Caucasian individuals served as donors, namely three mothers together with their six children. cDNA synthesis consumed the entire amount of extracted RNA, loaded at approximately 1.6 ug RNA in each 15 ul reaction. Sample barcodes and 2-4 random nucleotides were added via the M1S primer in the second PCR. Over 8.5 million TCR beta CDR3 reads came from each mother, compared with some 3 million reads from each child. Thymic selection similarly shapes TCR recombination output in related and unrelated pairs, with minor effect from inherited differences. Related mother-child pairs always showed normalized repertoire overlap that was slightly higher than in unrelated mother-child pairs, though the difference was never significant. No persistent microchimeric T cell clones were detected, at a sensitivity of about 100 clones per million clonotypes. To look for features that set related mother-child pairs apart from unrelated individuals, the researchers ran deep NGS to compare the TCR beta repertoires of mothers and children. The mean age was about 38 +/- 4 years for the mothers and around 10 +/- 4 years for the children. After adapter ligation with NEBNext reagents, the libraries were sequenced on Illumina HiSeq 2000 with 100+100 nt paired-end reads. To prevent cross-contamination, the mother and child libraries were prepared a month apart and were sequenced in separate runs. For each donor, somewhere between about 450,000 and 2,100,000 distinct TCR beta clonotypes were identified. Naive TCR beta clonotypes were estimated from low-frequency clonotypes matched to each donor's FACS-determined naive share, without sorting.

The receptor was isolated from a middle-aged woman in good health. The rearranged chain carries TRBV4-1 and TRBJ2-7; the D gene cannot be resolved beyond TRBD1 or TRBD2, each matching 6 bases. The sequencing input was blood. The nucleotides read TGCGCCAGCAGCCAAGTTTGGGGGGCGGCCTACGAGCAGTACTTC. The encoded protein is CASSQVWGAAYEQYF.